This TCR beta chain was retrieved from a study of cytomegalovirus exposure and HLA in healthy donors (dated by TCRdb to about 2017). In the study overall: According to a later analysis, the approximately 130 validation repertoires were produced on the same platform as the 600 to 850 repertoires of the first cohort. The aim of the study was to test whether cataloging public T cell receptors could identify signatures of past pathogen exposure. Along with the approximately 620-subject first cohort, a separate validation cohort of over 90 different subjects was used. The study combined high-throughput TCR immunosequencing, statistical association of individual TCRs with disease status, and machine learning to predict cytomegalovirus infection status.

Looking up the germline V gene yields CDR1 SGDLS and CDR2 YYNGEE. Including cysteine and phenylalanine, the CDR3 has 15 amino acids. Only the CDR3 DNA stays, 45 bases, in frame from base 1. V gives up 2 bases and J gives up 4 bases, and the segment between their germline ends measures 15 bases. Receptor libraries were prepared by the immunoSEQ multiplex PCR assay. The original pipeline was this. A statistical classification framework was built for diagnosing cytomegalovirus status from the catalog of TCR beta chain sequences. TCRdb re-hosts the immuneACCESS table, in-frame sequences only. Its copies lack some clones; in the studies checked, an unresolved V gene accounts for under half of them, and the cause for the rest is not known. For V, J and clone size, that table is used; D and trimming come from the DNA. The sample has more than 95,000 clones on record, 89% of them singletons. The ten largest clones capture about 1.1% of the sample.

This clone was seen just once. Which antigen it targets is not known. No base quality information exists; no much larger clone differs at one position. The donors were included in the validation cohort of 100 to 150 subjects, a group kept apart from the roughly 730-subject first cohort. The study at large found these results: In vitro tests confirmed that a few of the cytomegalovirus-associated TCR beta chains recognize cytomegalovirus antigens. Of the cluster scores, around 95% were above 0 in a later analysis, which found that TCRs clustered in the first cohort also tended to co-occur in the 95 to 150 validation repertoires. In both the original and validation cohorts, the classifier was reported to diagnose cytomegalovirus status with high specificity and sensitivity. Most TCR sequences were seen in very few donors, while some public TCRs were found in many individuals. According to the authors, the approach could potentially be generalized to other disease states and immunological phenotypes. The study listed 150 to 200 TCR beta chains as associated with cytomegalovirus. A later analysis lacked HLA typing for the validation cohort, so it scored co-occurrence in that cohort across all 120 repertoires.

The TCR originated in a woman younger than 30 in good health and CMV-seronegative. The receptor chain draws on TRBV9 and TRBJ2-5; TRBD2 could be the D gene, as 6 bases match. Sequencing used PBMCs. The CDR3 region reads CASSVGLTLGETQYF. The DNA sequence reads TGTGCCAGCAGCGTGGGACTCACCCTTGGAGAGACCCAGTACTTC.